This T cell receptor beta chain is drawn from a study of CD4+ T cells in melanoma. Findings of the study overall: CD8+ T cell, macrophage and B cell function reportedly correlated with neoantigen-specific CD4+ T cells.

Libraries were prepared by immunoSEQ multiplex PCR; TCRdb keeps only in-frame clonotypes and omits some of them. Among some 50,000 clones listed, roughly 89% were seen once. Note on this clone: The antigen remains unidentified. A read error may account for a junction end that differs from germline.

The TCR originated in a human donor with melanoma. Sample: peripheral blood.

CDR3 sequence: CASSLGTSQETQYF. In nucleotides, the CDR3 is TGTGCTAGCAGCTTAGGGACTTCGCAAGAGACCCAGTACTTC. The rearrangement uses TRBV7-7 and TRBJ2-5; tentative D call: TRBD2 (6 bases). The V gene's germline CDR1 is SSHAT and CDR2 FNYEAQ (reference sequence). This CDR3 has 14 amino acids.